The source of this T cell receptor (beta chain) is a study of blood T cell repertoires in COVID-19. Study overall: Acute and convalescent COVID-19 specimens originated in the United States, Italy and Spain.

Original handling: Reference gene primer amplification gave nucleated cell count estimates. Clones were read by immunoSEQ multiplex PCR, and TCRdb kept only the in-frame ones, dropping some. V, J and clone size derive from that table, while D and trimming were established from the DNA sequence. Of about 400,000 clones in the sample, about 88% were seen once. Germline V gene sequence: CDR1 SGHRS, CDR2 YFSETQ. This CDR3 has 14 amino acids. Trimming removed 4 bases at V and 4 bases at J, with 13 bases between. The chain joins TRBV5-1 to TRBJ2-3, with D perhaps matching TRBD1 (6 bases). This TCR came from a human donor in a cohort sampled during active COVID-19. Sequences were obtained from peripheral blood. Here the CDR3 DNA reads TGCGCCAGCAGCCCAGGGGCGCAACCAGATACGCAGTATTTT. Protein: CASSPGAQPDTQYF. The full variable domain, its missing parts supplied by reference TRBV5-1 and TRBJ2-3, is KAGVTQTPRYLIKTRGQQVTLSCSPISGHRSVSWYQQTPGQGLQFLFEYFSETQRNKGNFPGRFSGRQFSNSRSEMNVSTLELGDSALYLCASSPGAQPDTQYFGPGTRLTVL.